The 10 T cell receptor beta chains in this list originate from one sample, sequenced in a study of T cell repertoires in cytomegalovirus infection (dated by TCRdb to about 2019). These receptors lack a known antigen. The run used an Illumina HiSeq 1500. TCRdb reworked the public reads: Q25 trimming with fastp, MiXCR clone assembly, productive beta chains retained. A single entry per CDR3 protein holds the most common genes and DNA from its merged rows. This sample comprises 7,500 to 9,000 distinct CDR3 sequences, 45% to 55% of them detected only once. The biggest ten clones account for 65% to 80% of the sample. Source material: PBMCs, sequenced either directly or after in vitro stimulation (not recorded which). The receptor set was obtained from a human donor in good health (CMV status not recorded). Some clones in this sample may be carry-over from other donors' samples.

Concerning this clonotype: As the CDR3 is not closed by the conserved phenylalanine or tryptophan, this likely results from a read error. The limits of the CDR3 on the DNA are not certain, so only TCRdb's listed CDR3 is given. V is TRBV7-9 and J is TRBJ1-2; TRBD1 reflects the table's D call only, with no check against the DNA. Including both end residues, the CDR3 is 13 amino acids long. Germline loops: CDR1 SEHNR, CDR2 FQNEAQ (reference sequence). CDR3 amino acids: CASSRVTGYSYTL.

This clonotype was seen only a few times. V gene TRBV7-2 combines with J gene TRBJ2-5; 13 positions match TRBD2. Trimming removed 3 bases from V and 1 base from J; junction bases left unmatched: 2. The CDR3 extends over 16 amino acids. Germline V lookup: CDR1 SGHTA, CDR2 FQGNSA. Here the CDR3 reads CASSLGLAGLQETQYF. For the CDR3, the DNA is TGTGCCAGCAGCTTGGGACTAGCGGGACTCCAAGAGACCCAGTACTTC.

This clonotype has a count of ten or more. V is TRBV5-6 and J is TRBJ1-4; D call uncertain. CDR3 length equals 13 residues. Germline lookup yields CDR1 SGHDT and CDR2 YYEEEE. The V and J ends lost 0 bases and 4 bases respectively, with 4 bases between them. CDR3: CASSLDSNEKLFF. Written as DNA, the CDR3 is TGTGCCAGCAGCTTGGACAGTAATGAAAAACTGTTTTTT.

V gene TRBV7-9 combines with J gene TRBJ1-6; 9 bases line up with TRBD1. Germline lookup yields CDR1 SEHNR and CDR2 FQNEAQ (reference sequence). The CDR3 is 17 amino acids. Losses at the gene ends were 0 bases for V and 10 bases for J; bases not matched to a gene: 10. DNA for the CDR3: TGTGCCAGCAGCTTAGCGGATTGGACAGGGGCTAGGTCACCCCTCCACTTT. It codes for CASSLADWTGARSPLHF.

V and J are TRBV19 and TRBJ2-1, with 14 bases fitting TRBD2. After removal of 0 bases from V and 5 bases from J, the junction contained 9 bases not matched to a gene. The CDR3 consists of 19 residues. Per germline, CDR1 LNHDA and CDR2 SQIVND (reference sequence). CDR3 loop: CASSIDDPGTSGGNNEQFF. The CDR3, as DNA: TGTGCCAGTAGTATAGATGACCCCGGGACTAGCGGGGGAAACAATGAGCAGTTCTTC.

The V gene is TRBV7-9, the J gene TRBJ1-4, with D perhaps matching TRBD1 (5 bases). V dropped 11 bases and J dropped 0 bases, with 19 bases sitting between them. Germline CDR1 SEHNR, CDR2 FQNEAQ (reference sequence). The CDR3 has 16 residues. CDR3 sequence reads: CALSSGTYATNEKLFF. For the CDR3, the DNA is TGTGCCCTCAGCTCCGGGACTTATGCAACTAATGAAAAACTGTTTTTT. Supplemented by reference TRBV7-9 and TRBJ1-4, the full variable domain reads DTGVSQNPRHKITKRGQNVTFRCDPISEHNRLYWYRQTLGQGPEFLTYFQNEAQLEKSRLLSDRFSAERPKGSFSTLEIQRTEQGDSAMYLCALSSGTYATNEKLFFGSGTQLSVL.

This clonotype was observed a handful of times. V gene TRBV20-1 combines with J gene TRBJ2-7; tentatively, D is TRBD2 (6 bases). Germline assignment: CDR1 DFQATT and CDR2 SNEGSKA (reference sequence). The CDR3 is 13 residues long. V dropped 3 bases and J dropped 5 bases, with 14 bases sitting between them. The CDR3: CSASGDFHDEQYF. For the CDR3, the DNA is TGCAGTGCTAGCGGGGACTTCCACGACGAGCAGTACTTC.

Turning to this clonotype: At one boundary the junction diverges from the germline segment, which might be a read error. This chain links TRBV5-1 with TRBJ2-5; 9 nucleotides match TRBD1. This CDR3 is 12 amino acids long. Germline CDR1 SGHRS, CDR2 YFSETQ. CDR3 in amino acids: CASRRDRDTPYF. The CDR3 nucleotides are TGCGCAAGCCGGCGGGACAGGGATACCCCGTACTTC.

This rearrangement joins TRBV7-6 to TRBJ2-7; 7 bases are a match to TRBD1. Germline assignment: CDR1 SGHVS and CDR2 FNYEAQ. V gave up 1 base and J gave up 0 bases; unmatched junction bases: 9. This CDR3 is 17 amino acids long. The CDR3 sequence is CASSLVGAGTDSYEQYF. CDR3 bases: TGTGCCAGCAGCTTAGTAGGGGCCGGGACAGACTCCTACGAGCAGTACTTC.

Note on this clonotype: The CDR3 carries no conserved terminal phenylalanine or tryptophan, so it likely arises from a read error. The chain joins TRBV12-3 or TRBV12-4 to TRBJ2-1, with D perhaps assigned TRBD1 or TRBD2 (5 bases each). V was trimmed by 6 bases and J by 10 bases, leaving 37 bases between them. The CDR3 runs to 20 residues. The CDR3 region has the DNA TGTGCCAGCAGCGCCCTAAGCCTCCTTGGGGGAGAAAGGTCCTACACCGAGCAGTTCTTA. Protein product: CASSALSLLGGERSYTEQFL.